This T cell receptor beta chain was observed in a study of blood T cell repertoires in COVID-19. Study as a whole: The study drew acute and convalescent COVID-19 samples from the United States, Italy and Spain. PBMCs, B-cell-depleted T cells, or T cells provided the cDNA or gDNA that made up the material.

As processed by the authors: Quantification of nucleated cells was approximated via reference gene primer amplification. The protocol was immunoSEQ multiplex PCR, while the TCRdb copy is restricted to in-frame clones and leaves out a portion. The V and J calls and the clone size are those of that table, but D and trimming were determined from the DNA. The sample has about half a million clones, 70% to 90% seen once. V lost 2 bases to trimming and J lost 2 bases; unmatched junction nucleotides: 3. The CDR3 has 15 amino acids. CDR1 SGHTA and CDR2 FQGNSA come from the germline V gene. The specimen sequenced was peripheral blood. This sequence was found in a human donor in a cohort sampled during active COVID-19. The chain links TRBV7-2 to TRBJ2-7, with 10 bases that match TRBD2. The CDR3 loop is CASSLLAGATYEQYF. The CDR3, as DNA: TGTGCCAGCAGCTTACTAGCGGGGGCAACCTACGAGCAGTACTTC.